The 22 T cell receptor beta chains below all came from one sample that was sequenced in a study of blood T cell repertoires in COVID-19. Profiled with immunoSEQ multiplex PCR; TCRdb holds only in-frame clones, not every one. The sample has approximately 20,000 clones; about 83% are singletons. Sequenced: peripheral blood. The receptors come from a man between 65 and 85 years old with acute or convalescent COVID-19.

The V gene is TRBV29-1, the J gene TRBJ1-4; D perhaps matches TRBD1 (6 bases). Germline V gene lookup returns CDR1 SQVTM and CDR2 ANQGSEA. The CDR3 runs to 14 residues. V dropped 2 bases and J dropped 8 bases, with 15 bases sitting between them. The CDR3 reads CSVESGGAREKLFF. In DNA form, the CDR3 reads TGCAGCGTTGAATCGGGGGGGGCTCGAGAAAAACTGTTTTTT.

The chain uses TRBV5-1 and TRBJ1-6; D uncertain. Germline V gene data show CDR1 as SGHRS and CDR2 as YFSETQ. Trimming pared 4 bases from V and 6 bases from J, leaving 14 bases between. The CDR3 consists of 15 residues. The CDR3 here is CASSPLEGGNSPLHF. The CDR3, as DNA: TGCGCCAGCAGCCCTCTTGAGGGTGGTAATTCACCCCTCCACTTT.

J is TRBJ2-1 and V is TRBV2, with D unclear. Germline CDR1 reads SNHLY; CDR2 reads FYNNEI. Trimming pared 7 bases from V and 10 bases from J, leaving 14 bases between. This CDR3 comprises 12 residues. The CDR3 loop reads CASTRSGWEQFF. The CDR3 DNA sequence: TGTGCCAGCACGCGGTCCGGCTGGGAGCAGTTCTTC.

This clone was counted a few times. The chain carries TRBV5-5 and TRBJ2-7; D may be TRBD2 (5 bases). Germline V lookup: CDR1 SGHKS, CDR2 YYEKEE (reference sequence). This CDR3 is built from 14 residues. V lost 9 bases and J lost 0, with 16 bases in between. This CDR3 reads CATGLDLFSYEQYF. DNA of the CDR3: TGTGCCACCGGACTTGACCTCTTCTCCTACGAGCAGTACTTC.

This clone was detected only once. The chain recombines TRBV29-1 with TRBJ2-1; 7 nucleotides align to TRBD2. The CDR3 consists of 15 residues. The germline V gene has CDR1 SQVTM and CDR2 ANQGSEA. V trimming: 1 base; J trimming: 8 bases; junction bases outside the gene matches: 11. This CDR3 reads CSVEGASGLRDEQFF. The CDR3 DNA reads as TGCAGCGTTGAAGGCGCTAGCGGCCTCAGGGATGAGCAGTTCTTC.

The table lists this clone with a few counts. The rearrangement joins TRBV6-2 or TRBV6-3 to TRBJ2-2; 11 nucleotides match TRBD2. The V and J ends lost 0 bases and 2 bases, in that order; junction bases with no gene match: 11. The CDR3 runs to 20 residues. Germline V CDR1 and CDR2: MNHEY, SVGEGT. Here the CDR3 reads CASSYSEIPSGGINTGELFF. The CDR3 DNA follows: TGTGCCAGCAGTTACTCAGAAATCCCTAGCGGGGGGATTAACACCGGGGAGCTGTTTTTT.

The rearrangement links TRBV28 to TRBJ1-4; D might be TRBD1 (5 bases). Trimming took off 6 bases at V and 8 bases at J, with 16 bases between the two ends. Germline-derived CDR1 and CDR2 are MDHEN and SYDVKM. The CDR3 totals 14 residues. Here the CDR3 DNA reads TGTGCCAGCAGATCTGGGGGGGACGTCGAAAAACTGTTTTTT. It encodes CASRSGGDVEKLFF.

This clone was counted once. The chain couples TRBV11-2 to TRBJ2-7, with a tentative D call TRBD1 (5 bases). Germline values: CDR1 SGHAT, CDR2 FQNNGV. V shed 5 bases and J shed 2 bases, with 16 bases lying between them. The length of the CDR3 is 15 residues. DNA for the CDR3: TGTGCCAGCAGCCATTTTGTACAGGCTACCTACGAGCAGTACTTC. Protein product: CASSHFVQATYEQYF. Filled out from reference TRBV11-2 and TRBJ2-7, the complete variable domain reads EAGVAQSPRYKIIEKRQSVAFWCNPISGHATLYWYQQILGQGPKLLIQFQNNGVVDDSQLPKDRFSAERLKGVDSTLKIQPAKLEDSAVYLCASSHFVQATYEQYFGPGTRLTVT.

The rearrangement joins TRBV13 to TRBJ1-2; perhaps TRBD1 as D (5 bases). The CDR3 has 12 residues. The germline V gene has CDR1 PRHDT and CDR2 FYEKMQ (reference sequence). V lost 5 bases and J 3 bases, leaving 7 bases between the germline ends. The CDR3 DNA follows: TGTGCCAGCAGCATACAGGACTATGGCTACACCTTC. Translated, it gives CASSIQDYGYTF.

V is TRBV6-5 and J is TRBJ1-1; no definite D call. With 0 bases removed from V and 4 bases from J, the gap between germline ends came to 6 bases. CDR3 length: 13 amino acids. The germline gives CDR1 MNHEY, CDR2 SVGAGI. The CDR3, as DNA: TGTGCCAGCAGTTACTCCTTAGTCACTGAAGCTTTCTTT. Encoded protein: CASSYSLVTEAFF.

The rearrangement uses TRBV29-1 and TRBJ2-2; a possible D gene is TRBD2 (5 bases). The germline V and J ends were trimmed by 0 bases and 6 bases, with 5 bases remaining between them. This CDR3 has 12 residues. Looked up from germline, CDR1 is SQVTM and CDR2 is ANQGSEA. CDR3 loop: CSVEEGAGELFF. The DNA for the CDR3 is TGCAGCGTTGAAGAGGGAGCCGGGGAGCTGTTTTTT.

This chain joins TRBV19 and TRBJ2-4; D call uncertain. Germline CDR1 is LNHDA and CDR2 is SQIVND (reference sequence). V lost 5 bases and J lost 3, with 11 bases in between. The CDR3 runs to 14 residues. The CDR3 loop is CASSGSRSKNIQYF. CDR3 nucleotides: TGTGCCAGTAGTGGAAGTAGGAGCAAAAACATTCAGTACTTC.

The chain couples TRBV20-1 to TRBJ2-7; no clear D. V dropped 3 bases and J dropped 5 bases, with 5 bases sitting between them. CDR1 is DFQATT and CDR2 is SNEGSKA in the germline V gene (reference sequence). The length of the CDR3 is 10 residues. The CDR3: CSASSDEQYF. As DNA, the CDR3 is TGCAGTGCTAGCTCGGACGAGCAGTACTTC.

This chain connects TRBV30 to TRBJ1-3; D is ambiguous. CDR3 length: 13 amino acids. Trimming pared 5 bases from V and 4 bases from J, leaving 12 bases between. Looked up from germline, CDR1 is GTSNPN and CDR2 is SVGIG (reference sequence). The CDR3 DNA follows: TGTGCCTGGGCCGAGAGGAGAGGAAACACCATATATTTT. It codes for CAWAERRGNTIYF.

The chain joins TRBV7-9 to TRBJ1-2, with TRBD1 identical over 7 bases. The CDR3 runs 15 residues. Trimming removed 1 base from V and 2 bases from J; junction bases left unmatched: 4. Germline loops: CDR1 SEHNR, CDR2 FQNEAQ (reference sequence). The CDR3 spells CASSLGQGENYGYTF. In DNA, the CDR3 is TGTGCCAGCAGCTTAGGACAGGGAGAGAACTATGGCTACACCTTC.

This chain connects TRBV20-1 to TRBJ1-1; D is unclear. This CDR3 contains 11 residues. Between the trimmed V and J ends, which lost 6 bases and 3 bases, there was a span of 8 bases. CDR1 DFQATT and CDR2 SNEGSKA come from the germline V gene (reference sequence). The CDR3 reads CSAQIHTEAFF. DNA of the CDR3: TGCAGTGCCCAGATCCACACTGAAGCTTTCTTT.

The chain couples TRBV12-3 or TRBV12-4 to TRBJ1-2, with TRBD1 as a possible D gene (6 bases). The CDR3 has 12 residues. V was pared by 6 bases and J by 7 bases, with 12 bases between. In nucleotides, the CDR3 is TGTGCCAGCAGACGTCCAGGGGTTGGCTACACCTTC. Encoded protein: CASRRPGVGYTF.

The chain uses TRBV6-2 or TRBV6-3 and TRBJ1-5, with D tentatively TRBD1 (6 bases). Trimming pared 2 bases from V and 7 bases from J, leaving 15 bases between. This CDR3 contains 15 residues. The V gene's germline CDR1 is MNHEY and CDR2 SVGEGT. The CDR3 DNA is TGTGCCAGCAGTTACGGGGGCAGGACCGGGCAGCCCCAGCATTTT. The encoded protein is CASSYGGRTGQPQHF.

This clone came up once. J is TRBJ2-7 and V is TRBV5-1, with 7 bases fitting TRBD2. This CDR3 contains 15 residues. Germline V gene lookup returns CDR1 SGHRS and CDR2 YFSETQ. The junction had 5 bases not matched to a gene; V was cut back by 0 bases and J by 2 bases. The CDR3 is CASSLATGGAYEQYF. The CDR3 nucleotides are TGCGCCAGCAGCTTGGCCACGGGAGGCGCCTACGAGCAGTACTTC.

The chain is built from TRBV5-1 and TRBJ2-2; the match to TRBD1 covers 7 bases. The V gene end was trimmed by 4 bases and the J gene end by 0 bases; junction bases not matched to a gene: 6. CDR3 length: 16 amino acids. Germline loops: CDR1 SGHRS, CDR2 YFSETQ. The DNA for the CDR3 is TGCGCCAGCAGCCCCCTCCAGGGGGCGAACACCGGGGAGCTGTTTTTT. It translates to CASSPLQGANTGELFF.

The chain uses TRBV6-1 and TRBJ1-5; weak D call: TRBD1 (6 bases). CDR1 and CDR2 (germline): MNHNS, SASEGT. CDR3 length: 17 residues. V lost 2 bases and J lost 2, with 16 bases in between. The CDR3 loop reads CASSERTVGVGNQPQHF. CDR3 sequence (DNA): TGTGCCAGCAGTGAACGGACAGTTGGGGTTGGCAATCAGCCCCAGCATTTT.

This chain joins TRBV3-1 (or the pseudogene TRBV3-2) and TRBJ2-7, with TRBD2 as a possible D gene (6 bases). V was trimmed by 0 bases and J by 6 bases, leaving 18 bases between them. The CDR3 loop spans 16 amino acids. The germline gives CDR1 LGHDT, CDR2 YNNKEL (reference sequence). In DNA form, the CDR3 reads TGTGCCAGCAGCCAAGAAACAGGCGGGGAGAACCCCGAGCAGTACTTC. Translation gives CASSQETGGENPEQYF.